The 8 T cell receptor beta chains given below trace back to one sample, sequenced in a study of blood T cell repertoires in COVID-19. Sequencing was performed with immunoSEQ multiplex PCR; in TCRdb, only in-frame clones are kept and a portion is missing. The sample has over 250,000 clones, about 88% seen once; the top ten hold less than 3%. Sequenced: PBMCs or T cells enriched from blood (not recorded which). These receptors were obtained from a woman between 45 and 65 years old who had recovered from COVID-19.

V usage is TRBV7-3 and J usage is TRBJ2-5; perhaps TRBD2 as D (6 bases). CDR1 and CDR2 (germline): SGHTA, FQGTGA. Trimming cost V 4 bases and J 5 bases, with 23 bases left between them. This CDR3 comprises 17 residues. CDR3 DNA: TGTGCCAGCAGCTCGGAACGGGGCAGGGCGGGGACGGAGACCCAGTACTTC. Residues: CASSSERGRAGTETQYF.

The chain uses TRBV5-5 and TRBJ1-5; 9 nucleotides match TRBD1. The CDR3 consists of 17 residues. The germline V gene encodes CDR1 SGHKS and CDR2 YYEKEE (reference sequence). V shed 4 bases, J shed 5 bases, and the junction held 13 bases outside the gene matches. This CDR3 reads CASSPRPGTGIDQPQHF. Here the CDR3 DNA reads TGTGCCAGCAGCCCACGTCCCGGGACAGGGATCGATCAGCCCCAGCATTTT.

V is TRBV2 and J is TRBJ2-1; D ambiguous. CDR1 is SNHLY and CDR2 is FYNNEI in the germline V gene. The length of the CDR3 is 12 residues. V dropped 7 bases and J dropped 5 bases, with 9 bases sitting between them. The chain's CDR3 is CASTLTHNEQFF. The CDR3 DNA reads TGTGCCAGCACCCTCACTCACAATGAGCAGTTCTTC. Full variable domain (outside the CDR3, taken from reference TRBV2 and TRBJ2-1): EPEVTQTPSHQVTQMGQEVILRCVPISNHLYFYWYRQILGQKVEFLVSFYNNEISEKSEIFDDQFSVERPDGSNFTLKIRSTKLEDSAMYFCASTLTHNEQFFGPGTRLTVL.

This clone was found once. The chain joins TRBV2 to TRBJ2-5; TRBD2 aligns across 8 bases. This CDR3 region has 17 residues. The germline CDR1 and CDR2 sequences are SNHLY and FYNNEI. J was trimmed by 6 bases and V by 5 bases; bases with no gene match: 17. The CDR3 loop is CASSFPGLGSSRQTQYF. The CDR3 DNA reads TGTGCCAGCAGTTTTCCGGGACTAGGGTCCTCCCGGCAGACCCAGTACTTC.

This chain joins TRBV19 and TRBJ1-5; D is ambiguous. The V end lost 5 bases, the J end lost 7 bases, and 12 bases lay between the germline ends. The CDR3 extends over 13 amino acids. From germline, CDR1 is LNHDA and CDR2 SQIVND (reference sequence). CDR3 nucleotides: TGTGCCAGTAGTCCAACAGCGGGGCAGCCCCAGCATTTT. Protein: CASSPTAGQPQHF. Full variable domain (remainder filled in from reference TRBV19 and TRBJ1-5): DGGITQSPKYLFRKEGQNVTLSCEQNLNHDAMYWYRQDPGQGLRLIYYSQIVNDFQKGDIAEGYSVSREKKESFPLTVTSAQKNPTAFYLCASSPTAGQPQHFGDGTRLSIL.

The J gene is TRBJ2-1, the V gene TRBV7-2, with D possibly TRBD1 on 6 matching bases. Germline CDR1 reads SGHTA; CDR2 reads FQGNSA. The CDR3 runs to 16 residues. Trimming removed 5 bases from V and 7 bases from J, with 21 bases in between. This chain's CDR3 is CASSKWSRGVANEQFF. CDR3 coding DNA: TGTGCCAGCAGCAAATGGAGCAGGGGAGTTGCAAATGAGCAGTTCTTC.

This clone was found once. The J gene is TRBJ2-3, the V gene TRBV3-1 (or the pseudogene TRBV3-2), with TRBD2 matching over 10 bases. V lost 4 bases and J lost 0; bases outside the gene matches: 1. The CDR3 has 15 residues. Germline V CDR1 and CDR2: LGHDT, YNNKEL (reference sequence). CDR3 residues: CASSPTSGSTDTQYF. The CDR3 bases are TGTGCCAGCAGCCCGACTAGCGGGAGCACAGATACGCAGTATTTT.

The genes are TRBV3-1 (or the pseudogene TRBV3-2) and TRBJ2-3, with TRBD2 matching 7 bases. The V segment lost 4 bases and the J segment 5 bases; nucleotides outside the gene matches: 15. This CDR3 has 17 amino acids. Germline V gene data show CDR1 as LGHDT and CDR2 as YNNKEL (reference sequence). The CDR3 protein is CASSLRGPSGAGDTQYF. CDR3 DNA: TGTGCCAGCAGCCTAAGAGGTCCTAGCGGAGCCGGAGATACGCAGTATTTT.